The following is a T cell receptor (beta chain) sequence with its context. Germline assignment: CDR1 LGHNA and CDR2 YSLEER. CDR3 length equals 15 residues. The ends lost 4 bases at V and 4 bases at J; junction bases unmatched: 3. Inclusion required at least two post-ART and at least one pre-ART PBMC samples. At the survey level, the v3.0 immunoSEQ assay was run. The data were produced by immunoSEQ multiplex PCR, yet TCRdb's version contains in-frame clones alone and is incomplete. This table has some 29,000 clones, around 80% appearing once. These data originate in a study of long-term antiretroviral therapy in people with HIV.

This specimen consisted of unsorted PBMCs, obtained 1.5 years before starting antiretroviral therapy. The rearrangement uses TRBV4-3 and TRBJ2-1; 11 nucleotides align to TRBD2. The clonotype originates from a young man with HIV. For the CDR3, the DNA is TGCGCCAGCAGCCGAACTAGCGGGAGTTACAATGAGCAGTTCTTC. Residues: CASSRTSGSYNEQFF.